These 7 T cell receptor beta chains came from one sample sequenced in a study of fetal regulatory T cell absence and autoimmunity. Produced via immunoSEQ multiplex PCR; TCRdb's table is partial and in-frame only. The sample includes 95,000 or so clones, more than 70% of them seen just once. Sequenced sample: pancreas tissue. All receptors come from a male donor with IPEX syndrome.

This chain uses TRBV27 with TRBJ1-2, with D maybe TRBD1 (5 bases). Germline-derived CDR1 and CDR2 are MNHEY and SMNVEV (reference sequence). The CDR3 has 13 amino acids. V was shortened by 0 bases and J by 3 bases, with 5 bases between the two germline ends. The CDR3 DNA is TGTGCCAGCAGTTTATCGGGACACTATGGCTACACCTTC. Its translation: CASSLSGHYGYTF.

This clone showed up many times. V and J are TRBV12-5 and TRBJ1-2; unclear D gene. The V end lost 6 bases, the J end lost 0 bases, and 8 bases lay between the germline ends. This CDR3 is 13 amino acids long. CDR1 is LGHNT and CDR2 is FRNRAP in the germline V gene. The CDR3: CASGLGTNYGYTF. CDR3 coding DNA: TGTGCTAGTGGCCTCGGGACTAACTATGGCTACACCTTC.

This chain uses TRBV2 with TRBJ1-2; maybe TRBD1 (5 bases). Germline lookup yields CDR1 SNHLY and CDR2 FYNNEI. The V gene lost 3 bases and the J gene lost 1 base, with 9 bases spanning the gap. This CDR3 is built from 14 residues. The CDR3 spells CASSEYRINYGYTF. The CDR3 nucleotides read TGTGCCAGCAGTGAGTACAGGATTAACTATGGCTACACCTTC.

This clone was counted between two and nine times. The chain carries TRBV10-3 and TRBJ2-7; 8 nucleotides agree with TRBD1. The V gene end was trimmed by 7 bases and the J gene end by 4 bases; junction bases not matched to a gene: 9. Per the germline V gene, CDR1 is ENHRY and CDR2 is SYGVKD. The CDR3 loop spans 14 amino acids. The DNA of the CDR3 is TGTGCCATCACGGTTGGGCAGGGGGCTTACGAGCAGTACTTC. It yields the protein CAITVGQGAYEQYF.

The CDR3 sequence is CACEGGPAWEEGYEQYF. The CDR3 DNA sequence: TGTGCCTGCGAGGGAGGGCCGGCGTGGGAGGAAGGCTACGAGCAGTACTTC. The chain employs TRBV30 and TRBJ2-7; 7 bases line up with TRBD2. The CDR3 runs 17 residues. V lost 6 bases to trimming and J lost 3 bases; unmatched junction nucleotides: 20. Germline CDR1 GTSNPN, CDR2 SVGIG (reference sequence).

This clone appeared once. J is TRBJ2-4 and V is TRBV13; D is perhaps TRBD2 (6 bases). The CDR3 totals 14 residues. The V gene lost 5 bases and the J gene lost 1 base, with 9 bases spanning the gap. CDR1 is PRHDT, CDR2 FYEKMQ, per germline (reference sequence). The CDR3 DNA is TGTGCCAGCAGCCTTCGGGGGGCCAAAAACATTCAGTACTTC. Translating gives CASSLRGAKNIQYF.

In DNA form, the CDR3 reads TGTGCCAGCAGTTCCCGCAGTGGCTCCCCCGGGCAGTACTTC. It specifies CASSSRSGSPGQYF. The V and J genes are TRBV6-5 and TRBJ2-7; D is unresolved. CDR1 and CDR2 from the germline V gene are MNHEY and SVGAGI. This CDR3 spans 14 amino acids. V shed 4 bases and J shed 9 bases, with 19 bases lying between them.